This TCR beta chain emerged from a study of human T cells and chemical hapten exposure. The sample holds many counts of this clonotype. TCRdb recomputed calls from the RACE reads with MiXCR, one row per CDR3 protein. Of 79,000 or so distinct CDR3 sequences in the sample, about a tenth were seen once. Sample time point: patch test 1, 2 weeks after DPC sensitization. Treatment: therapeutic diphenylcyclopropenone sensitization with weekly scalp DPC. This CDR3 spans 14 amino acids. With V trimmed by 4 bases and J by 1 base, 0 bases remained unmatched. The germline CDR1 and CDR2 sequences are KGHDR and SFDVKD.

The sample consisted of whole blood, taken in connection with sensitization to the hapten diphenylcyclopropenone (DPC). The receptor was isolated from a woman between 50 and 59 years old with alopecia areata. Some clones in this sample may be carry-over from other donors' samples. The rearrangement links TRBV24-1 to TRBJ2-3; TRBD1 aligns across 8 bases. CDR3 coding DNA: TGTGCCACCAGTGAGACAGGGGGCACAGATACGCAGTATTTT. It is translated as CATSETGGTDTQYF.